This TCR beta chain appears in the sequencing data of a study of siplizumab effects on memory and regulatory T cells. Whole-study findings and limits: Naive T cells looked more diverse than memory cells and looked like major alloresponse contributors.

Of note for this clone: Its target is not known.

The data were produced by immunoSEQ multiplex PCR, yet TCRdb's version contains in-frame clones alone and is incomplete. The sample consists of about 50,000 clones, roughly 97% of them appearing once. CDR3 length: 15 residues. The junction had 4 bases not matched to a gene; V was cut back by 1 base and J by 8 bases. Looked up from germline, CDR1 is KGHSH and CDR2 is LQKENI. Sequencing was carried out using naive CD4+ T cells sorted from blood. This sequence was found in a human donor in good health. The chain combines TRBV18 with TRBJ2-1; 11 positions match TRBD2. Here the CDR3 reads CASSPLLAGEYEQFF. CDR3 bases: TGTGCCAGCTCACCACTACTAGCGGGAGAGTATGAGCAGTTCTTC.